This T cell receptor (beta chain) was observed in a study of T cells in Graves' hyperthyroidism and ophthalmopathy (dated by TCRdb to 2018 to 2020). Looking at the study overall: Peripheral blood was collected at initial diagnosis, before any treatment. Prospective prediction of ophthalmopathy was tested in an independent validation cohort consisting of 18 to 20 hyperthyroidism patients and some 16 patients who later progressed to ophthalmopathy. In addition, the study compared T-cell repertoires in thyroid tissue and in blood from about six Graves' hyperthyroidism patients. Following sampling, methimazole starting at 30 mg daily was given to hyperthyroidism patients, and high-dose intravenous methylprednisolone was given to ophthalmopathy patients. To identify distinguishing TCR V-J signatures, a discovery cohort of some 100 patients was used, comprising 43 with Graves' ophthalmopathy and approximately 58 with stable Graves' hyperthyroidism. The paper reports TCR Vbeta CDR3 sequencing of approximately 130 peripheral blood samples: 40 to 45 ophthalmopathy, roughly 74 hyperthyroidism and around 17 progressor patients. For training and testing, the 100 or so patients in the discovery cohort were randomly divided in a 7:3 ratio. Beyond this particular receptor, the publication reports: A model built on a 13 V-J signature distinguished ophthalmopathy from stable hyperthyroidism, reaching roughly 88% sensitivity and around 81% specificity in cross-validation and 80%/75% in testing. In validation, the model predicted progression to ophthalmopathy with 65% to 71% sensitivity and approximately 74% specificity, a median of approximately 6.5 months before onset. Most expanded thyroid clonotypes (frequency above 0.001) were also found in blood, which suggests that blood repertoires may mirror thyroid immune responses. No statistical method was used to set the sample size in advance, and investigators knew the group allocation.

Looking up the germline V gene yields CDR1 MDHEN and CDR2 SYDVKM. At the junction V is shortened by 5 bases and J by 0 bases; bases outside the gene matches: 14. Reading from cysteine to phenylalanine, the CDR3 counts 19 amino acids. Just the 57-base CDR3 DNA is kept, in frame starting at base 1. Stable Graves' hyperthyroidism was defined as the absence of progression to ophthalmopathy over 18 months of follow-up. The hyperthyroidism patients were between 18 and 65 years old and newly diagnosed, with a disease duration of less than 2 months. Exclusion was applied to patients with uncontrolled infections, other autoimmune diseases, pregnancy or lactation. Clinical symptoms, serum thyroxine and TRAb, thyroid ultrasound, and orbital computed tomography formed the basis for the diagnoses. Ficoll-Paque density gradient centrifugation was used to isolate PBMCs from about 10 ml of fresh peripheral blood. Total RNA was extracted with Trizol reagent, and quality was checked on an Agilent 2100 Bioanalyzer.

The TCR beta CDR3 regions were amplified from the RNA transcripts. The TCR CDR3 was subjected to a first round of RT-PCR using the HTBI primer set and the Qiagen OneStep RT-PCR kit. The libraries were constructed in a second round of multiplex PCR and then size-selected and purified. Sequencing of the libraries was done on an Illumina HiSeq2000 using paired-end 100 bp reads. The original pipeline was this. SOAPnuke was used to process the raw data, throwing out any read that contained adapters or uncalled bases, had a mean Phred below 15, or lacked an exact constant-primer or identifier match. COPE v1.2.5 was used to merge the high-quality paired reads, and each unique nucleotide sequence was defined as a clonotype. MiTCR v1.1 was used to align clonotypes to the IMGT TRBV, TRBD and TRBJ reference segments. Only V-J combinations with frequency above 0.0001, covering 99.2% of repertoires, were analysed. A TCS score was defined as the ratio between F50 (clonal expansion) and ExV (chaos), using BLOSUM62-based TCRdist between CDR3 peptides within each V-J. Welch's t-statistics and random forest reduced 450 to 600 V-J features to 10 to 15, which were used in a naive Bayes classifier (R e1071). The public reads were quality trimmed at Q25 with fastp and then assembled into clones with MiXCR by TCRdb, keeping productive beta chains. Rows matching on CDR3 protein sequence are summarized as one entry with the most common DNA and genes. TCRdb's processing, not the authors' own work, is the source of the V and J calls. Within this sample are about 710,000 distinct CDR3 sequences, with about a sixth of them counted one time only. The leading ten clones occupy around 7.7% of the sample.

This clonotype was seen at least ten times. Its antigen has not been determined. No quality values exist for individual bases; no much larger clone is one base distant. Sequenced sample: blood. The V gene is TRBV28 and the J gene is TRBJ2-4; 9 of the junction bases match TRBD1. This TCR was sampled from a man younger than 30 with Graves' hyperthyroidism. The CDR3 protein: CASSLPPGTGLLAKNIQYF. At the DNA level, the sequence is TGTGCCAGCAGTCTCCCTCCCGGGACAGGGCTTCTAGCCAAAAACATTCAGTACTTC.